Listed here are 32 T cell receptor beta chains from one sample, sequenced in a study of cytomegalovirus exposure and HLA in healthy donors. The PCR used 60 Vbeta and 13 Jbeta primers. Profiled with immunoSEQ multiplex PCR; TCRdb holds only in-frame clones, not every one. The table shows roughly 140,000 clones, with 78% occurring only once. Sequencing was done on a sample of PBMCs. These receptor sequences come from a woman aged 40 to 49 in good health and CMV-seropositive.

This clone was observed a handful of times. The chain is built from TRBV11-3 and TRBJ2-7; 10 nucleotides agree with TRBD2. The V gene end was trimmed by 5 bases and the J gene end by 10 bases; junction bases not matched to a gene: 14. The length of the CDR3 is 15 residues. From germline, CDR1 is SGHNT and CDR2 YENEEA. The CDR3: CASSPPGEREGQQYF. CDR3 nucleotide sequence: TGTGCCAGCAGCCCCCCCGGGGAGCGGGAGGGCCAACAGTACTTC.

The chain carries TRBV28 and TRBJ2-7; D may be TRBD1 (5 bases). The CDR3 sequence is 13 residues long. V lost 5 bases and J lost 4, with 12 bases in between. From germline, CDR1 is MDHEN and CDR2 SYDVKM. The chain's CDR3 is CASSETDAYEQYF. DNA of the CDR3: TGTGCCAGCAGTGAGACAGACGCTTACGAGCAGTACTTC.

The chain combines TRBV6-4 with TRBJ2-3; 11 bases align to TRBD2. CDR1 is MRHNA, CDR2 SNTAGT, per germline. CDR3 length: 15 amino acids. J lost 3 bases, V lost 6 bases, and 5 bases had no gene match. The CDR3 is CASSRTSGSTDTQYF. DNA for the CDR3: TGTGCCAGCAGCCGTACTAGCGGGAGTACAGATACGCAGTATTTT.

This chain joins TRBV2 and TRBJ1-5; 7 nucleotides match TRBD1. The CDR3 contains 14 residues. V shed 6 bases and J 2 bases; nucleotides not matched to a gene: 4. CDR1 is SNHLY, CDR2 FYNNEI, per germline. CDR3 residues: CASSDRAGNQPQHF. The CDR3, as DNA: TGTGCCAGCAGCGACAGGGCGGGCAATCAGCCCCAGCATTTT.

The V call is TRBV10-3, the J call TRBJ2-5; 8 bases are a match to TRBD1. J lost 7 bases, V lost 6 bases, and 7 bases had no gene match. The germline V gene has CDR1 ENHRY and CDR2 SYGVKD. CDR3 length: 13 amino acids. CDR3 protein: CAIRTGAGGTQYF. The CDR3 DNA is TGTGCCATCAGGACAGGGGCTGGGGGGACCCAGTACTTC.

This clone was observed a single time. One end of the junction fails to match germline, which may point to a read error. Additional DNA sequences in this sample encode the identical CDR3. The CDR3 nucleotides read TGCGCCAGCAGTCTGACCCCCGGGGACACTGAAGCTTTCTTT. This translates into CASSLTPGDTEAFF. The chain is built from TRBV6-1 and TRBJ1-1; D gene uncertain. The CDR3 consists of 14 residues. The V gene's germline CDR1 is MNHNS and CDR2 SASEGT.

The chain couples TRBV6-1 to TRBJ1-2, with D unresolved. The CDR3 contains 14 residues. V lost 5 bases and J lost 6, with 16 bases in between. Per germline, CDR1 MNHNS and CDR2 SASEGT. The CDR3 region is CASSPRGRADGYTF. The CDR3 DNA reads TGTGCCAGCAGTCCTCGGGGTAGGGCTGATGGCTACACCTTC.

This clone was recorded once. This rearrangement joins TRBV5-4 to TRBJ1-2; D unclear. V lost 0 bases and J 3 bases, leaving 6 bases between the germline ends. The germline V gene encodes CDR1 SGHNT and CDR2 YYREEE (reference sequence). The CDR3 covers 13 residues. For the CDR3, the DNA is TGTGCCAGCAGCTTGGATCAGGACTATGGCTACACCTTC. It encodes CASSLDQDYGYTF.

This clone came up once. The chain links TRBV5-1 to TRBJ2-5; D possibly corresponds to TRBD2 (5 bases). The CDR3 length is 14 residues. In germline, CDR1 is SGHRS, CDR2 YFSETQ. V lost 3 bases, J lost 5 bases, and 14 bases lay in between. Here the CDR3 DNA reads TGCGCCAGCAGCTCCGGCGGAGGAGGCGAGACCCAGTACTTC. Its translation: CASSSGGGGETQYF.

The chain recombines TRBV11-2 with TRBJ2-3; 10 bases are shared with TRBD2. Germline V lookup: CDR1 SGHAT, CDR2 FQNNGV. V shed 5 bases, J shed 2 bases, and the junction held 7 bases outside the gene matches. CDR3 size: 16 residues. The CDR3 DNA follows: TGTGCCAGCAGCCCATTAGCGGGAGGACCCACAGATACGCAGTATTTT. This translates into CASSPLAGGPTDTQYF.

The chain is built from TRBV28 and TRBJ2-7; 7 bases are shared with TRBD1. The germline CDR1 and CDR2 sequences are MDHEN and SYDVKM. With 7 bases clipped from V and 6 bases from J, the junction kept 12 bases outside the gene matches. The length of the CDR3 is 14 residues. In DNA form, the CDR3 reads TGTGCCAGCAAACCGACAGGGCCTCGGAGCGAGCAGTACTTC. This gives the protein CASKPTGPRSEQYF. Full variable domain (missing parts from reference TRBV28 and TRBJ2-7): DVKVTQSSRYLVKRTGEKVFLECVQDMDHENMFWYRQDPGLGLRLIYFSYDVKMKEKGDIPEGYSVSREKKERFSLILESASTNQTSMYLCASKPTGPRSEQYFGPGTRLTVT.

This rearrangement joins TRBV18 to TRBJ2-5; D is possibly TRBD1 (6 bases). CDR1 KGHSH and CDR2 LQKENI come from the germline V gene. Trimming shortened V by 2 bases and J by 5 bases, and 12 bases separated the two germline ends. This CDR3 has 14 amino acids. The CDR3 DNA is TGTGCCAGCTCACCAGAGGGGGATGAGGAGACCCAGTACTTC. It translates to CASSPEGDEETQYF.

V and J are TRBV5-4 and TRBJ2-7; 9 nucleotides line up with TRBD1. Germline CDR1 and CDR2: SGHNT and YYREEE (reference sequence). Trimming removed 0 bases from V and 0 bases from J; junction bases left unmatched: 10. The CDR3 is 18 residues long. In nucleotides, the CDR3 is TGTGCCAGCAGCTTGGGGAGGCCGGGACAGGGTTCCTCCTACGAGCAGTACTTC. Its translation is CASSLGRPGQGSSYEQYF. The full variable domain, in which reference TRBV5-4 and TRBJ2-7 provide the parts outside the CDR3, is ETGVTQSPTHLIKTRGQQVTLRCSSQSGHNTVSWYQQALGQGPQFIFQYYREEENGRGNFPPRFSGLQFPNYSSELNVNALELDDSALYLCASSLGRPGQGSSYEQYFGPGTRLTVT.

Only a few counts were recorded for this clone. The chain is built from TRBV29-1 and TRBJ1-2, with D possibly matching TRBD1 (6 bases). Germline values: CDR1 SQVTM, CDR2 ANQGSEA. This CDR3 region has 14 residues. V lost 5 bases and J 1 base, leaving 14 bases between the germline ends. In DNA form, the CDR3 reads TGCAGCGTTAAATCAGGGGCGAGTAACTATGGCTACACCTTC. This translates into CSVKSGASNYGYTF. Drawing the rest from reference TRBV29-1 and TRBJ1-2, the complete variable domain is SAVISQKPSRDICQRGTSLTIQCQVDSQVTMMFWYRQQPGQSLTLIATANQGSEATYESGFVIDKFPISRPNLTFSTLTVSNMSPEDSSIYLCSVKSGASNYGYTFGSGTRLTVV.

CDR3 DNA: TGTGCCACTGACAGGGGGAATCAGCCCCAGCATTTT. It encodes CATDRGNQPQHF. The J gene is TRBJ1-5, the V gene TRBV6-1; the match to TRBD1 covers 9 bases. Germline V gene lookup returns CDR1 MNHNS and CDR2 SASEGT. V shed 10 bases and J 4 bases; nucleotides not matched to a gene: 2. The CDR3 has 12 amino acids.

This chain joins TRBV7-9 and TRBJ1-1; D remains ambiguous. Trimming left V 4 bases short and J 0 bases short, with 12 bases between. CDR1 SEHNR and CDR2 FQNEAQ come from the germline V gene (reference sequence). CDR3 length: 15 residues. The DNA for the CDR3 is TGTGCCAGCAGCTCTATTCGGACTGTGAACACTGAAGCTTTCTTT. It is translated as CASSSIRTVNTEAFF. Full variable domain (rest looked up from reference TRBV7-9 and TRBJ1-1): DTGVSQNPRHKITKRGQNVTFRCDPISEHNRLYWYRQTLGQGPEFLTYFQNEAQLEKSRLLSDRFSAERPKGSFSTLEIQRTEQGDSAMYLCASSSIRTVNTEAFFGQGTRLTVV.

The CDR3 DNA sequence: TGTGCCAGCTCACCATTAGCGGGACTCTCCTACAATGAGCAGTTCTTC. Protein product: CASSPLAGLSYNEQFF. V usage is TRBV18 and J usage is TRBJ2-1; 8 bases fit TRBD2. V lost 2 bases and J lost 0; bases outside the gene matches: 3. The CDR3 runs 16 residues. Germline assignment: CDR1 KGHSH and CDR2 LQKENI. Filled out from reference TRBV18 and TRBJ2-1, the complete variable domain reads NAGVMQNPRHLVRRRGQEARLRCSPMKGHSHVYWYRQLPEEGLKFMVYLQKENIIDESGMPKERFSAEFPKEGPSILRIQQVVRGDSAAYFCASSPLAGLSYNEQFFGPGTRLTVL.

This chain connects TRBV27 to TRBJ1-1; 7 bases line up with TRBD1. Trimming cost V 3 bases and J 6 bases; bases outside gene matches: 10. The CDR3 is made up of 15 amino acids. The germline CDR1 and CDR2 sequences are MNHEY and SMNVEV (reference sequence). CDR3 nucleotide sequence: TGTGCCAGCAGTTTGTCAAAACAGGGGACGGCTGAAGCTTTCTTT. This sequence encodes CASSLSKQGTAEAFF.

J is TRBJ2-7 and V is TRBV6-5, with 12 bases that match TRBD2. The CDR3 runs to 15 residues. The V gene end was trimmed by 4 bases and the J gene end by 4 bases; junction bases not matched to a gene: 5. Germline CDR1 and CDR2: MNHEY and SVGAGI. CDR3 DNA: TGTGCCAGCAGTTCCCGGACTAGCGGGGCTTACGAGCAGTACTTC. Translated, it gives CASSSRTSGAYEQYF.

This rearrangement joins TRBV15 to TRBJ1-4; perhaps TRBD1 as D (6 bases). The V end was cut by 1 base, the J end by 4 bases, with 16 bases between. This CDR3 is 17 amino acids long. CDR1 and CDR2 from the germline V gene are LNHNV and YYDKDF (reference sequence). The CDR3 coding sequence is TGTGCCACCAGCAGAGGGTCAGCGGGGGCGAATAATGAAAAACTGTTTTTT. It codes for CATSRGSAGANNEKLFF.

V is TRBV4-2 and J is TRBJ1-1; 8 nucleotides align to TRBD1. Germline V gene sequence: CDR1 LGHNA, CDR2 YNFKEQ. V trimming: 3 bases; J trimming: 8 bases; junction bases outside the gene matches: 14. The CDR3 has 16 amino acids. CDR3 protein: CASSHPGTGNSREAFF. In DNA, the CDR3 is TGTGCCAGCAGCCATCCGGGGACAGGTAACTCCCGAGAAGCTTTCTTT.

The rearrangement joins TRBV7-2 to TRBJ2-3; 7 nucleotides align to TRBD2. CDR1 is SGHTA, CDR2 FQGNSA, per germline. The CDR3 has 15 amino acids. V lost 3 bases to trimming and J lost 1 base; unmatched junction nucleotides: 4. The CDR3 loop reads CASSFGRAGTDTQYF. The CDR3 bases are TGTGCCAGCAGCTTTGGGAGGGCGGGCACAGATACGCAGTATTTT.

The J gene is TRBJ1-2, the V gene TRBV27; 9 positions agree with TRBD1. Trimming took 6 bases from V and 7 from J; bases not matched to a gene: 3. Germline values: CDR1 MNHEY, CDR2 SMNVEV (reference sequence). The CDR3 is made up of 12 amino acids. The CDR3 DNA reads TGTGCCAGCAGGGGGACAGGGACTGGCTACACCTTC. This codes for CASRGTGTGYTF.

V is TRBV7-6 and J is TRBJ2-3; 7 bases agree with TRBD2. J gave up 0 bases and V 0 bases, and 3 bases lay outside the gene matches. CDR1 SGHVS and CDR2 FNYEAQ come from the germline V gene. This CDR3 spans 16 amino acids. The CDR3 here is CASSLASGYSTDTQYF. CDR3 nucleotides: TGTGCCAGCAGCTTAGCTAGCGGGTATAGCACAGATACGCAGTATTTT.

This clone was observed a few times. The chain combines TRBV27 with TRBJ2-3; D remains ambiguous. This CDR3 is 15 amino acids long. V was shortened by 4 bases and J by 0 bases, with 11 bases between the two germline ends. Germline CDR1 MNHEY, CDR2 SMNVEV (reference sequence). This chain's CDR3 is CASSSVALSTDTQYF. DNA for the CDR3: TGTGCCAGCAGTTCGGTAGCCCTCAGCACAGATACGCAGTATTTT.

The V call is TRBV29-1, the J call TRBJ2-5; tentative D call: TRBD1 (6 bases). CDR3 size: 14 residues. Trimming took off 0 bases at V and 5 bases at J, with 13 bases between the two ends. CDR1 is SQVTM and CDR2 is ANQGSEA in the germline V gene. CDR3 coding DNA: TGCAGCGTTGAAGATCCTTGGCAGGGGGAGACCCAGTACTTC. Amino acids: CSVEDPWQGETQYF.

The chain links TRBV28 to TRBJ2-4; 9 bases agree with TRBD2. The V gene end was trimmed by 2 bases and the J gene end by 9 bases; junction bases not matched to a gene: 5. This CDR3 has 14 residues. Looked up from germline, CDR1 is MDHEN and CDR2 is SYDVKM. The CDR3 here is CASSLASGGSIQYF. The CDR3 DNA reads as TGTGCCAGCAGTTTAGCAAGCGGGGGGAGCATTCAGTACTTC.

The rearrangement joins TRBV2 to TRBJ1-3; no clear D gene. Trimming pared 2 bases from V and 15 bases from J, leaving 11 bases between. The V gene's germline CDR1 is SNHLY and CDR2 FYNNEI. The CDR3 is 11 residues long. The CDR3 coding sequence is TGTGCCAGCAGTGAATCGGGGATAGGATATTTT. Translated: CASSESGIGYF.

The rearrangement links TRBV18 to TRBJ2-2; 13 bases match TRBD2. The germline gives CDR1 KGHSH, CDR2 LQKENI. J lost 5 bases, V lost 3 bases, and 9 bases had no gene match. CDR3 length equals 18 residues. The CDR3 nucleotides read TGTGCCAGCTCACCCAATGGACTAGCGGGAGATAATACCGGGGAGCTGTTTTTT. Translation: CASSPNGLAGDNTGELFF.

This clone came up a few times. The chain is built from TRBV6-6 and TRBJ2-7; 12 bases line up with TRBD1. The germline CDR1 and CDR2 sequences are MNHNY and SVGAGI (reference sequence). With V trimmed by 4 bases and J by 4 bases, 8 bases remained unmatched. CDR3 size: 16 residues. For the CDR3, the DNA is TGTGCCAGCAGTTCTACGGGACAGGGGGCGCGTTACGAGCAGTACTTC. Residues: CASSSTGQGARYEQYF.

This clone appeared a few times. The chain couples TRBV5-1 to TRBJ2-3; the match to TRBD1 covers 12 bases. J was trimmed by 6 bases and V by 3 bases; bases with no gene match: 2. This CDR3 has 14 amino acids. Germline V gives CDR1 SGHRS, CDR2 YFSETQ. The CDR3 DNA reads TGCGCCAGCAGCTGGGACAGGGGGCACGATACGCAGTATTTT. Translating it yields CASSWDRGHDTQYF. Looking up the rest from reference TRBV5-1 and TRBJ2-3 gives the full variable domain: KAGVTQTPRYLIKTRGQQVTLSCSPISGHRSVSWYQQTPGQGLQFLFEYFSETQRNKGNFPGRFSGRQFSNSRSEMNVSTLELGDSALYLCASSWDRGHDTQYFGPGTRLTVL.

J is TRBJ2-3 and V is TRBV29-1; D is possibly TRBD1 (5 bases). This CDR3 spans 12 amino acids. Germline V gene lookup returns CDR1 SQVTM and CDR2 ANQGSEA. The V end lost 2 bases, the J end lost 6 bases, and 9 bases lay between the germline ends. This chain's CDR3 is CSVESTADTQYF. CDR3 bases: TGCAGCGTTGAATCGACAGCCGATACGCAGTATTTT.